Listed here are 11 T cell receptor beta chains from one sample, sequenced in a study of brain T cells in children with intractable seizures. The time point: blood from clinic visit 5 months post-surgery; TSC patient then seizure free. Using immunoSEQ multiplex PCR, the repertoire was profiled, and TCRdb retains in-frame clones only, with some absent. The sample consists of 340,000 or so clones, over 90% of them appearing once. Material: peripheral blood, obtained roughly 5 months after surgery. These receptors were collected from a boy younger than two with tuberous sclerosis and intractable seizures.

J is TRBJ2-2 and V is TRBV28; D is uncertain. The germline V gene encodes CDR1 MDHEN and CDR2 SYDVKM. The CDR3 consists of 14 residues. V was cut by 4 bases and J by 7 bases, with 13 bases left in between. CDR3 coding DNA: TGTGCCAGCAGTTATGGGCTAACCAACGGGGAGCTGTTTTTT. It yields the protein CASSYGLTNGELFF.

The chain employs TRBV30 and TRBJ2-2; a possible D gene is TRBD2 (5 bases). V lost 3 bases and J 6 bases, leaving 8 bases between the germline ends. CDR1 is GTSNPN, CDR2 SVGIG, per germline (reference sequence). The CDR3 runs 12 residues. CDR3 nucleotide sequence: TGTGCCTGGAGACGGGGAGCCGGGGAGCTGTTTTTT. Protein sequence: CAWRRGAGELFF.

This clone was seen a handful of times. The V call is TRBV10-1, the J call TRBJ1-3, with D unresolved. Deletions cut 0 bases from V and 3 bases from J, with 12 bases between. Germline-derived CDR1 and CDR2 are WNHNN and SYGVQD (reference sequence). CDR3 length equals 16 residues. CDR3 residues: CASSESIVGGGNTIYF. In DNA, the CDR3 is TGCGCCAGCAGTGAGTCGATCGTGGGAGGTGGAAACACCATATATTTT.

The chain employs TRBV3-1 (or the pseudogene TRBV3-2) and TRBJ1-4, with D uncertain. The V end lost 4 bases, the J end lost 7 bases, and 19 bases lay between the germline ends. The CDR3 spans 16 residues. The germline gives CDR1 LGHDT, CDR2 YNNKEL (reference sequence). The CDR3 region has the DNA TGTGCCAGCAGCCCTCTCCTGATTGGGGTCCCTGAAAAACTGTTTTTT. Its translation is CASSPLLIGVPEKLFF.

The rearrangement joins TRBV25-1 to TRBJ2-7; possible D gene TRBD1, 6 bases. Germline V gene lookup returns CDR1 MGHDK and CDR2 SYGVNS. The CDR3 covers 12 residues. The V end lost 8 bases, the J end lost 11 bases, and 19 bases lay between the germline ends. The CDR3 DNA follows: TGTGCCAGCGTGACAGGCTCCGGGCCTAAGTACTTC. The encoded protein is CASVTGSGPKYF.

The rearrangement uses TRBV19 and TRBJ1-1; 7 bases map to TRBD1. Per germline, CDR1 LNHDA and CDR2 SQIVND (reference sequence). This CDR3 is built from 13 residues. V was pared by 7 bases and J by 1 base, with 3 bases of the junction left unmatched. The CDR3 loop is CASIPGGNTEAFF. The DNA for the CDR3 is TGTGCCAGTATCCCAGGGGGGAACACTGAAGCTTTCTTT. The complete variable domain, with remaining parts taken from reference TRBV19 and TRBJ1-1, reads DGGITQSPKYLFRKEGQNVTLSCEQNLNHDAMYWYRQDPGQGLRLIYYSQIVNDFQKGDIAEGYSVSREKKESFPLTVTSAQKNPTAFYLCASIPGGNTEAFFGQGTRLTVV.

The chain uses TRBV19 and TRBJ1-2; no firm D call. Per germline, CDR1 LNHDA and CDR2 SQIVND (reference sequence). V was cut by 6 bases and J by 2 bases, with 22 bases left in between. The CDR3 loop spans 17 amino acids. This CDR3 reads CASRSGSVETENYGYTF. In nucleotides, the CDR3 is TGTGCCAGTAGAAGTGGGTCAGTCGAAACCGAAAACTATGGCTACACCTTC.

The chain uses TRBV4-1 and TRBJ2-4, with D possibly being TRBD1 (5 bases). V lost 4 bases and J lost 1, with 11 bases in between. Germline V gives CDR1 MGHRA, CDR2 YSYEKL. The CDR3 runs 15 residues. DNA for the CDR3: TGCGCCAGCAGCCCCAGGGCGGAGGCCAAAAACATTCAGTACTTC. The encoded protein is CASSPRAEAKNIQYF.

The V and J genes are TRBV7-9 and TRBJ1-4, with 7 positions matching TRBD1. V trimming: 3 bases; J trimming: 3 bases; junction bases outside the gene matches: 4. The CDR3 length is 15 residues. The germline V gene encodes CDR1 SEHNR and CDR2 FQNEAQ (reference sequence). The CDR3 bases are TGTGCCAGCAGCTTGAACAGGGGAGCTAATGAAAAACTGTTTTTT. Amino acid sequence: CASSLNRGANEKLFF.

The gene calls are TRBV6-4 and TRBJ1-1, with 11 bases lining up with TRBD1. Germline CDR1 reads MRHNA; CDR2 reads SNTAGT. This CDR3 is built from 15 residues. V shed 5 bases and J 5 bases; nucleotides not matched to a gene: 7. The CDR3 DNA is TGTGCCAGCAGTAAAACCGGGACAGGGGGGACTGAAGCTTTCTTT. Translating gives CASSKTGTGGTEAFF.

This chain joins TRBV7-9 and TRBJ2-2; 10 nucleotides align to TRBD1. The CDR3 is 15 amino acids. Trimming removed 7 bases from V and 4 bases from J; junction bases left unmatched: 6. Germline-derived CDR1 and CDR2 are SEHNR and FQNEAQ (reference sequence). The CDR3 spells CASNDRGHSTGELFF. The DNA for the CDR3 is TGTGCCAGCAACGACAGGGGGCATAGCACCGGGGAGCTGTTTTTT.